The 21 T cell receptor beta chains presented below share a single source sample, sequenced in a study of PD-L1 blockade in urothelial cancer. The time point was: pretreatment peripheral blood. Some clones are missing from TCRdb's copy, which holds only in-frame ones; the method was immunoSEQ multiplex PCR. This table holds 50,000 or so clones, roughly four fifths found once. This specimen was PBMCs, taken around atezolizumab (anti-PD-L1) treatment. The receptors come from a man aged 70-80 years with urothelial cancer.

This sequence joins TRBV9 and TRBJ1-6; D is unclear. The CDR3 totals 15 residues. Germline lookup yields CDR1 SGDLS and CDR2 YYNGEE. Trimming removed 5 bases at V and 10 bases at J, with 19 bases between. The CDR3: CASSPVEGFRSPLHF. DNA of the CDR3: TGTGCCAGCAGTCCGGTCGAGGGATTTCGGTCACCCCTCCACTTT. Combining the CDR3 with reference TRBV9 and TRBJ1-6 gives the whole variable domain DSGVTQTPKHLITATGQRVTLRCSPRSGDLSVYWYQQSLDQGLQFLIQYYNGEERAKGNILERFSAQQFPDLHSELNLSSLELGDSALYFCASSPVEGFRSPLHFGNGTRLTVT.

This clone was picked up a small number of times. The CDR3 loop is CASTSGRMNTEAFF. CDR3 in DNA: TGTGCCAGCACCTCGGGAAGAATGAACACTGAAGCTTTCTTT. This chain connects TRBV7-9 to TRBJ1-1; D unresolved. The CDR3 consists of 14 residues. Between the trimmed V and J ends, which lost 7 bases and 0 bases, there was a span of 12 bases. CDR1 SEHNR and CDR2 FQNEAQ come from the germline V gene (reference sequence).

The CDR3 coding sequence is TGCGCCAGCAGCCAAGGGACAGGTGGTCAGCCCCAGCATTTT. As protein: CASSQGTGGQPQHF. The J gene is TRBJ1-5, the V gene TRBV5-1; 8 bases match TRBD1. The J segment lost 6 bases and the V segment lost 4 bases, leaving 6 bases of the junction unmatched. Per the germline V gene, CDR1 is SGHRS and CDR2 is YFSETQ. CDR3 length equals 14 residues. Drawing the rest from reference TRBV5-1 and TRBJ1-5, the complete variable domain is KAGVTQTPRYLIKTRGQQVTLSCSPISGHRSVSWYQQTPGQGLQFLFEYFSETQRNKGNFPGRFSGRQFSNSRSEMNVSTLELGDSALYLCASSQGTGGQPQHFGDGTRLSIL.

The chain is built from TRBV30 and TRBJ1-6; a possible D gene is TRBD1 (6 bases). In germline, CDR1 is GTSNPN, CDR2 SVGIG (reference sequence). V was cut by 1 base and J by 2 bases, with 15 bases left in between. The CDR3 spans 17 residues. DNA for the CDR3: TGTGCCTGGAGTGCCCCTTTAGGACAGCCCTATAATTCACCCCTCCACTTT. Protein: CAWSAPLGQPYNSPLHF.

The chain uses TRBV10-3 and TRBJ2-3; 10 bases agree with TRBD2. The germline gives CDR1 ENHRY, CDR2 SYGVKD. Trimming took 5 bases from V and 2 from J; bases not matched to a gene: 4. This CDR3 is 15 amino acids long. CDR3 in amino acids: CAISKSGRATDTQYF. The CDR3 nucleotides are TGTGCCATCAGTAAGAGCGGGAGGGCCACAGATACGCAGTATTTT.

The V and J genes are TRBV5-4 and TRBJ1-2; D is unresolved. Germline assignment: CDR1 SGHNT and CDR2 YYREEE (reference sequence). The CDR3 has 14 residues. The ends were cut back, 0 bases at V and 3 bases at J, with 9 bases in the middle. CDR3 protein: CASSLVAEDYGYTF. In DNA, the CDR3 is TGTGCCAGCAGCTTGGTGGCAGAAGACTATGGCTACACCTTC.

V gene TRBV5-4 combines with J gene TRBJ2-5; the match to TRBD2 covers 8 bases. Trimming cost V 2 bases and J 1 base; bases outside gene matches: 1. CDR3 length: 14 residues. Per germline, CDR1 SGHNT and CDR2 YYREEE (reference sequence). The CDR3 protein is CASSLAGAQETQYF. DNA of the CDR3: TGTGCCAGCAGCTTAGCGGGAGCCCAAGAGACCCAGTACTTC. Based on the CDR3 plus reference TRBV5-4 and TRBJ2-5, the full variable domain is ETGVTQSPTHLIKTRGQQVTLRCSSQSGHNTVSWYQQALGQGPQFIFQYYREEENGRGNFPPRFSGLQFPNYSSELNVNALELDDSALYLCASSLAGAQETQYFGPGTRLLVL.

This clone was seen a single time. The chain joins TRBV6-1 to TRBJ2-7, with D maybe TRBD1 (6 bases). CDR3 length: 16 residues. Germline loops: CDR1 MNHNS, CDR2 SASEGT. The ends were cut back, 4 bases at V and 0 bases at J, with 16 bases in the middle. The CDR3 DNA reads TGTGCCAGCAGTGGGGCTCAAGGACAGCGCTCCTACGAGCAGTACTTC. Protein: CASSGAQGQRSYEQYF.

The chain links TRBV2 to TRBJ2-7; D is unclear. In germline, CDR1 is SNHLY, CDR2 FYNNEI. Trimming left V 5 bases short and J 3 bases short, with 8 bases between. This CDR3 contains 12 residues. CDR3 amino acids: CASSRVDYEQYF. CDR3 bases: TGTGCCAGCAGTCGGGTTGACTACGAGCAGTACTTC.

The CDR3: CASSPTLSGSSGEQFF. In DNA, the CDR3 is TGTGCCAGCAGTCCCACCCTTAGCGGGAGTTCCGGTGAGCAGTTCTTC. The chain couples TRBV28 to TRBJ2-1, with TRBD2 matching 9 bases. With V trimmed by 5 bases and J by 9 bases, 14 bases remained unmatched. Germline V lookup: CDR1 MDHEN, CDR2 SYDVKM. The CDR3 totals 16 residues.

The chain recombines TRBV19 with TRBJ2-3; perhaps TRBD1 as D (6 bases). CDR1 and CDR2 (germline): LNHDA, SQIVND (reference sequence). The CDR3 totals 18 residues. Trimming shortened V by 3 bases and J by 3 bases, and 22 bases separated the two germline ends. CDR3 DNA: TGTGCCAGTAGTATCGTCGGGACCGGGACAAGGTGGACAGATACGCAGTATTTT. This sequence encodes CASSIVGTGTRWTDTQYF.

The genes are TRBV19 and TRBJ1-1, with unresolved D. Germline V gene sequence: CDR1 LNHDA, CDR2 SQIVND (reference sequence). V was shortened by 6 bases and J by 0 bases, with 11 bases between the two germline ends. The CDR3 spans 14 residues. The DNA for the CDR3 is TGTGCCAGTAGCCCCCGGAGTCTGAACACTGAAGCTTTCTTT. Translating gives CASSPRSLNTEAFF. The full variable domain, its missing parts supplied by reference TRBV19 and TRBJ1-1, is DGGITQSPKYLFRKEGQNVTLSCEQNLNHDAMYWYRQDPGQGLRLIYYSQIVNDFQKGDIAEGYSVSREKKESFPLTVTSAQKNPTAFYLCASSPRSLNTEAFFGQGTRLTVV.

The rearrangement joins TRBV18 to TRBJ1-2, with 11 bases matching TRBD1. Germline CDR1 is KGHSH and CDR2 is LQKENI. The CDR3 contains 14 residues. The J segment lost 7 bases and the V segment lost 3 bases, leaving 4 bases of the junction unmatched. CDR3 protein: CASSPDRGQFGYTF. CDR3 nucleotides: TGTGCCAGCTCACCGGACAGGGGGCAGTTTGGCTACACCTTC.

This chain joins TRBV5-1 and TRBJ1-2; 8 bases map to TRBD1. Germline V gene lookup returns CDR1 SGHRS and CDR2 YFSETQ. The junction had 11 bases not matched to a gene; V was cut back by 4 bases and J by 6 bases. The CDR3 covers 15 residues. The CDR3 sequence is CASSNPPDRADGYTF. As DNA, the CDR3 is TGCGCCAGCAGCAACCCGCCGGACAGGGCAGATGGCTACACCTTC.

V and J are TRBV11-3 and TRBJ2-3; D gene unclear. This CDR3 region has 15 residues. Germline V gives CDR1 SGHNT, CDR2 YENEEA. With 1 base removed from V and 1 base from J, the gap between germline ends came to 9 bases. The CDR3 sequence is CASSLAGTGTDTQYF. CDR3 coding DNA: TGTGCCAGCAGCTTAGCGGGTACTGGCACAGATACGCAGTATTTT.

V and J are TRBV7-2 and TRBJ1-1; D possibly corresponds to TRBD1 (5 bases). The CDR3 sequence is 12 residues long. The V and J ends lost 5 bases and 4 bases respectively, with 8 bases between them. CDR1 and CDR2 from the germline V gene are SGHTA and FQGNSA. The CDR3 bases are TGTGCCAGCAGCCAAAGGGGCACTGAAGCTTTCTTT. It encodes CASSQRGTEAFF.

This clone was counted a few times. The rearrangement joins TRBV7-9 to TRBJ2-7, with D uncertain. V was shortened by 5 bases and J by 2 bases, with 19 bases between the two germline ends. The CDR3 is 16 residues long. Germline CDR1 is SEHNR and CDR2 is FQNEAQ (reference sequence). CDR3 in amino acids: CASSPPIRLNPYEQYF. For the CDR3, the DNA is TGTGCCAGCAGCCCCCCAATTCGACTGAACCCCTACGAGCAGTACTTC.

V gene TRBV19 combines with J gene TRBJ1-1; 7 bases map to TRBD1. J was trimmed by 5 bases and V by 5 bases; bases with no gene match: 11. Germline V gene sequence: CDR1 LNHDA, CDR2 SQIVND (reference sequence). There are 15 residues in the CDR3. CDR3 protein: CASSLTGPGGTEAFF. As DNA, the CDR3 is TGTGCCAGTAGTCTTACCGGGCCAGGGGGTACTGAAGCTTTCTTT.

V and J are TRBV7-6 and TRBJ1-2; the match to TRBD1 covers 9 bases. CDR1 is SGHVS and CDR2 is FNYEAQ in the germline V gene. This CDR3 comprises 15 residues. With 5 bases clipped from V and 5 bases from J, the junction kept 9 bases outside the gene matches. CDR3 in amino acids: CASSPRQGVAYGYTF. CDR3 DNA: TGTGCCAGCAGCCCGCGACAGGGGGTGGCTTATGGCTACACCTTC.

V usage is TRBV11-1 and J usage is TRBJ2-7, with D possibly TRBD1 on 5 matching bases. V lost 4 bases, J lost 2 bases, and 12 bases lay in between. Germline CDR1 and CDR2: SGHAT and FQDESV (reference sequence). The CDR3 covers 14 residues. The CDR3 coding sequence is TGTGCCAGCAGCTCTCGAGACAGAGCCTACGAGCAGTACTTC. Translating it yields CASSSRDRAYEQYF.

The V and J genes are TRBV28 and TRBJ1-5, with D possibly TRBD1 on 6 matching bases. V lost 5 bases, J lost 0 bases, and 14 bases lay in between. Germline CDR1 and CDR2: MDHEN and SYDVKM. The CDR3 runs 16 residues. CDR3 amino acids: CASSQSGHRSNQPQHF. CDR3 nucleotide sequence: TGTGCCAGCAGTCAATCGGGACACCGTAGCAATCAGCCCCAGCATTTT. Full variable domain (outside the CDR3, taken from reference TRBV28 and TRBJ1-5): DVKVTQSSRYLVKRTGEKVFLECVQDMDHENMFWYRQDPGLGLRLIYFSYDVKMKEKGDIPEGYSVSREKKERFSLILESASTNQTSMYLCASSQSGHRSNQPQHFGDGTRLSIL.